These T cell receptor beta chains were read from a single sample in a study of blood T cell repertoires in COVID-19. The method was immunoSEQ multiplex PCR; TCRdb's version includes in-frame clones alone and lacks a portion of them. Seen here are approximately 200,000 clones, about 90% observed once, and the top ten hold 1.9%. Specimen: peripheral blood. The source is a man in his forties with active or convalescent COVID-19. Each CDR3 is given with its conserved first and last residue. D genes are given only for firm matches. Size is omitted from some rows. Given values are once, few, many or a class for expanded clones.

NA TRBJ2-2 TRBV30 NA CAWSFGLTGELFF TGTGCCTGGAGTTTTGGGCTTACCGGGGAGCTGTTTTTT
TRBD1 TRBJ1-5 TRBV7-9 NA CASSLTGTGDQPQHF TGTGCCAGCAGCCTAACCGGGACAGGGGATCAGCCCCAGCATTTT
TRBD1 TRBJ1-1 TRBV27 NA CATQTGGNTEAFF TGTGCCACCCAGACAGGGGGCAACACTGAAGCTTTCTTT
TRBD1 TRBJ1-4 TRBV9 NA CASSVGRGLLNEKLFF TGTGCCAGCAGCGTAGGCAGGGGGCTTCTTAATGAAAAACTGTTTTTT
NA TRBJ2-7 TRBV7-9 NA CASSLAEASYEQYF TGTGCCAGCAGCTTAGCGGAGGCCTCCTACGAGCAGTACTTC
NA TRBJ1-1 TRBV7-9 NA CASSLVEGTEAFF TGTGCCAGCAGCTTAGTAGAGGGCACTGAAGCTTTCTTT
NA TRBJ1-4 TRBV28 NA CATRGVAEKLFF TGTGCCACCAGAGGGGTGGCTGAAAAACTGTTTTTT
NA TRBJ2-7 TRBV2 NA CASSPRLDLEQYF TGTGCCAGCAGCCCAAGACTAGACCTCGAGCAGTACTTC
NA TRBJ1-5 TRBV6-5 NA CASNRSPSLNQPQHF TGTGCCAGCAATAGGAGCCCTTCCCTCAATCAGCCCCAGCATTTT
TRBD2 TRBJ2-7 TRBV7-2 NA CASSLEGTSGSYEQYF TGTGCCAGCAGCTTAGAAGGGACTAGCGGCTCCTACGAGCAGTACTTC
TRBD2 TRBJ2-5 TRBV6-6 NA CASSYAGGGLGETQYF TGTGCCAGCAGTTACGCCGGGGGGGGCCTAGGAGAGACCCAGTACTTC
NA TRBJ1-3 TRBV27 NA CASSPDMGNTIYF TGTGCCAGCAGTCCGGACATGGGAAACACCATATATTTT
NA TRBJ1-4 TRBV29-1 NA CSVRGNEKLFF TGCAGCGTCCGAGGGAATGAAAAACTGTTTTTT
NA TRBJ1-3 TRBV27 NA CASRDGGVAGNTIYF TGTGCCAGCAGGGACGGGGGGGTTGCTGGAAACACCATATATTTT
NA TRBJ2-1 TRBV27 once CASSIQSSSYNEQFF TGTGCCAGCAGTATTCAGTCTAGCTCCTACAATGAGCAGTTCTTC
NA TRBJ2-7 TRBV11-2 NA CASSSLKSSFWYEQYF TGTGCCAGCAGCTCCCTAAAGTCCTCCTTTTGGTACGAGCAGTACTTC
NA TRBJ1-1 TRBV2 once CASSGAANTEAFF TGTGCCAGCAGTGGAGCAGCGAACACTGAAGCTTTCTTT
TRBD1 TRBJ1-2 TRBV6-5 NA CASSPGQGNYGYTF TGTGCCAGCAGTCCGGGACAGGGGAACTATGGCTACACCTTC
NA TRBJ2-4 TRBV23-1 NA CASSQSGEAKNIQYF TGCGCCAGCAGTCAATCTGGGGAGGCGAAAAACATTCAGTACTTC
TRBD1 TRBJ1-2 TRBV7-2 NA CASRQGALDYGYTF TGTGCCAGCAGACAGGGGGCGCTGGACTATGGCTACACCTTC
NA TRBJ2-1 TRBV10-1 once CASSDRDTGNNEQFF TGCGCCAGCAGTGACCGGGACACGGGTAACAATGAGCAGTTCTTC
TRBD1 TRBJ1-2 TRBV30 NA CAWFDREENGYTF TGTGCCTGGTTTGACAGGGAGGAAAATGGCTACACCTTC